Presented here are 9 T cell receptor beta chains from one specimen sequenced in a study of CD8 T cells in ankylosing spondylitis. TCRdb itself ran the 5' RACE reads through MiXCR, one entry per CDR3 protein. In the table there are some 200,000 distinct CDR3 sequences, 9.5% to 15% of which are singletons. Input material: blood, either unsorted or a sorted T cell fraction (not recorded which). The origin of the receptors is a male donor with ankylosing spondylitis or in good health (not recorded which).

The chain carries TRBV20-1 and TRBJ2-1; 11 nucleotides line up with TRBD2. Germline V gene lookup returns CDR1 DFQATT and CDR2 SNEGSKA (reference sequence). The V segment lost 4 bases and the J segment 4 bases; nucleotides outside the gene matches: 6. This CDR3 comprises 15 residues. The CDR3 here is CSAISSGGTYNEQFF. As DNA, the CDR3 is TGCAGTGCTATCTCTAGCGGGGGGACTTACAATGAGCAGTTCTTC.

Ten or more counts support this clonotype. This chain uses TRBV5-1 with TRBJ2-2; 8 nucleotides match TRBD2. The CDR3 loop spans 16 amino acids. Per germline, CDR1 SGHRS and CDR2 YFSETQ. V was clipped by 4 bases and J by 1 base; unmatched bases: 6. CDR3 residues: CASSPPAGVNTGELFF. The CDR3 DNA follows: TGCGCCAGCAGCCCCCCAGCGGGGGTGAACACCGGGGAGCTGTTTTTT. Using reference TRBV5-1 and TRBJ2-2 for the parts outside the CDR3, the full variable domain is KAGVTQTPRYLIKTRGQQVTLSCSPISGHRSVSWYQQTPGQGLQFLFEYFSETQRNKGNFPGRFSGRQFSNSRSEMNVSTLELGDSALYLCASSPPAGVNTGELFFGEGSRLTVL.

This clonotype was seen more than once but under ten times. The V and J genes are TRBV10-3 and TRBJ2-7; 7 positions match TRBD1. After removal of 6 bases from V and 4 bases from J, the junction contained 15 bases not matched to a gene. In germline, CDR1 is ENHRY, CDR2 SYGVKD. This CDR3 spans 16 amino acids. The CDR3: CAISPRTGGKLYEQYF. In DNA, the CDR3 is TGTGCCATCAGCCCTCGGACAGGTGGAAAACTATACGAGCAGTACTTC.

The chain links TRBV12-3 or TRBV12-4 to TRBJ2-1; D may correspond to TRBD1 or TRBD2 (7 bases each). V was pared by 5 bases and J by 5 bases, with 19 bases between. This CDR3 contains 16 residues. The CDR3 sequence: CASSRGLAALDNEQFF. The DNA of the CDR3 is TGTGCCAGCAGTAGGGGGCTAGCGGCATTAGACAATGAGCAGTTCTTC.

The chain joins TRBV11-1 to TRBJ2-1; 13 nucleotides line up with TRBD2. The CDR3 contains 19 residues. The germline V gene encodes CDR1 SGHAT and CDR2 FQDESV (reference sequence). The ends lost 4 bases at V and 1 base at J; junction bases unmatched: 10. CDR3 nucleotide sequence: TGTGCCAGCAGCTCTCCTACTAGCGGGAGGGTGGGGTCCTACAATGAGCAGTTCTTC. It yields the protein CASSSPTSGRVGSYNEQFF.

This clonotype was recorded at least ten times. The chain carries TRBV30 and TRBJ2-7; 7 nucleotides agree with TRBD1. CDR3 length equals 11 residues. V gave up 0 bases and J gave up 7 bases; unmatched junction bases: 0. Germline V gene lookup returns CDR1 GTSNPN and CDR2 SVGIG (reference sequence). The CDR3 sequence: CAWSVQGEQYF. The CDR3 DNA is TGTGCCTGGAGTGTACAGGGGGAGCAGTACTTC.

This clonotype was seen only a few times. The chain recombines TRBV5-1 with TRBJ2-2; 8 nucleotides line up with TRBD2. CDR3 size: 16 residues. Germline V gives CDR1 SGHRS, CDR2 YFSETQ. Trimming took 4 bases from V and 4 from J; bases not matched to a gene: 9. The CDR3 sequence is CASSPSSGGFTGELFF. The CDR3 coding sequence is TGCGCCAGCAGCCCCTCCAGCGGGGGCTTCACCGGGGAGCTGTTTTTT. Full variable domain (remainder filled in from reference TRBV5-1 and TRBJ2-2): KAGVTQTPRYLIKTRGQQVTLSCSPISGHRSVSWYQQTPGQGLQFLFEYFSETQRNKGNFPGRFSGRQFSNSRSEMNVSTLELGDSALYLCASSPSSGGFTGELFFGEGSRLTVL.

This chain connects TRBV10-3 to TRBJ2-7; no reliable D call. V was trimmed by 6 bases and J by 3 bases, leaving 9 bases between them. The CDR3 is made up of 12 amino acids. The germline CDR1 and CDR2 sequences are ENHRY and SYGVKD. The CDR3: CAISPANYEQYF. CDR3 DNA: TGTGCCATCAGCCCCGCCAACTACGAGCAGTACTTC.

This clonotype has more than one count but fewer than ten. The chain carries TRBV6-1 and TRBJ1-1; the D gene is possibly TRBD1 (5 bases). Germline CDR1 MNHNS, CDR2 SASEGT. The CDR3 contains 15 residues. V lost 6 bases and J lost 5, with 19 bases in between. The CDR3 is CASSTRDGEMTEAFF. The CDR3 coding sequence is TGTGCCAGCAGCACCCGGGACGGTGAAATGACTGAAGCTTTCTTT.